This record covers a single T cell receptor beta chain. Its target is not known. The sample is drawn from a study of OX40 agonist ivuxolimab in advanced cancers. Study-level results: The study observed clonal expansion of CD4+ and CD8+ blood T cells by week 6 at 0.1 to 3.0 mg/kg.

CDR3 length equals 17 residues. V lost 6 bases to trimming and J lost 5 bases; unmatched junction nucleotides: 14. The V gene's germline CDR1 is KGHSH and CDR2 LQKENI. The method was immunoSEQ multiplex PCR; TCRdb's version includes in-frame clones alone and lacks a portion of them. The sample includes some 150,000 clones, about nine tenths of them seen just once. The chain couples TRBV18 to TRBJ1-5; 9 bases are a match to TRBD1. The TCR originated in an adult with an advanced solid tumor such as melanoma, head and neck, liver or kidney cancer. The sample in question was CD4+ or CD8+ T cells sorted from blood, obtained in a trial of the OX40 agonist ivuxolimab. Here the CDR3 reads CASSLEPGQGGHQPQHF. For the CDR3, the DNA is TGTGCCAGCTCGCTCGAGCCGGGACAGGGTGGCCATCAGCCCCAGCATTTT.